The 3 T cell receptor delta chains in this list originate from one sample, sequenced in a study of gamma-delta chains in newborns, infants, children. TCRdb re-analyzed the reads via CATT. Of 4,000 to 4,500 delta-chain clones listed, less than 45% were seen once; the top ten hold roughly an eighth. Material: blood. The source is a child who received the measles vaccine.

This clone is deemed large. The chain carries TRDV3 and TRDJ1, with TRDD3 identical over 7 bases. CDR1 is TVYSNPD, CDR2 GDNSRS, per germline (reference sequence). Unmatched junction bases numbered 19, after V lost 0 bases and J lost 0 bases. This CDR3 has 19 residues. CDR3 nucleotide sequence: TGTGCCTTTAGACCCGGTTACTGGGGATCTAGACGCTACACCGATAAACTCATCTTT. Translated: CAFRPGYWGSRRYTDKLIF. Full variable domain (rest looked up from reference TRDV3 and TRDJ1): CDKVTQSSPDQTVASGSEVVLLCTYDTVYSNPDLFWYRIRPDYSFQFVFYGDNSRSEGADFTQGRFSVKHILTQKAFHLVISPVRTEDSATYYCAFRPGYWGSRRYTDKLIFGKGTRVTVEP.

Regarding this clone: The DNA is left out, because the CDR3 cannot be placed on it with certainty; the CDR3 is given as TCRdb lists it. The chain is built from TRAV29/DV5 and TRDJ1; TRDD3, the table's D call, lacks a check against the DNA. The CDR3 totals 15 residues, both ends included. CDR1 NSMFDY and CDR2 ISSIKDK come from the germline V gene. The CDR3 sequence: CSVLLCSGADGRLIF.

This chain connects TRDV1 to TRDJ1; 7 bases fit TRDD3. The CDR3 spans 15 residues. V was pared by 0 bases and J by 2 bases, with 3 bases of the junction left unmatched. Germline V gene lookup returns CDR1 TSWWSYY and CDR2 QGS. The CDR3 is CALGELGDQTDKLIF. CDR3 DNA sequence: TGTGCTCTTGGGGAACTGGGGGATCAGACCGATAAACTCATCTTT.